This T cell receptor beta chain originates from a study of T cell repertoires in cytomegalovirus infection. A single record per CDR3 protein comes from TCRdb applying MiXCR to the reads. This sample has around 450,000 distinct CDR3 sequences; 25% to 40% occur once, and the top ten carry roughly an eighth. This CDR3 contains 15 residues. Germline V gives CDR1 LNHDA, CDR2 SQIVND (reference sequence). With 10 bases clipped from V and 9 bases from J, the junction kept 15 bases outside the gene matches. The rearrangement links TRBV19 to TRBJ2-1; TRBD1 agrees at 10 bases. The TCR sequence derives from a human donor in good health (CMV status not recorded). Some clones in this sample may be carry-over from other donors' samples. The sequencing sample was made of PBMCs. CDR3 DNA sequence: TGTGCCATTAGCGTTGTTGGGACAGGGGTGAGTGAGCAGTTCTTC. It is translated as CAISVVGTGVSEQFF.